These T cell receptor beta chains were read from a single sample in a study of T cell responses to AZD1222 COVID-19 vaccine. The method was immunoSEQ multiplex PCR; TCRdb's version includes in-frame clones alone and lacks a portion of them. The data hold about 85,000 clones, with almost 90% observed a single time. The input for sequencing was peripheral blood, taken on day 0 of MenACWY control vaccination. All receptors derive from an adult in good health. Both conserved end residues are part of each CDR3. A D gene is named only where the DNA matches it firmly. Size is omitted from some rows. Given values are once, few, many or a class for expanded clones.

j_gene | v_gene | d_gene | abundance | CDR3aa | CDR3nt
TRBJ2-1 | TRBV9 | TRBD2 | . | CASSVASGGGYNEQFF | TGTGCCAGCAGCGTAGCCTCGGGGGGGGGCTACAATGAGCAGTTCTTC
TRBJ2-1 | TRBV6-5 | TRBD2 | . | CASLGLANEQFF | TGTGCCAGCCTAGGACTAGCGAATGAGCAGTTCTTC
TRBJ2-2 | TRBV12-5 | . | . | CASGLILDRGSGGELFF | TGTGCTAGTGGTTTGATTCTGGACCGGGGCAGTGGCGGGGAGCTGTTTTTT
TRBJ1-5 | TRBV19 | TRBD1 | . | CASSITENRGHQPQHF | TGTGCCAGTAGTATAACCGAGAACAGGGGGCATCAGCCCCAGCATTTT
TRBJ2-3 | TRBV30 | . | . | CAWSLDYTDTQYF | TGTGCCTGGAGTTTGGACTACACAGATACGCAGTATTTT
TRBJ1-1 | TRBV6-5 | TRBD1 | . | CASSQQGRNTEAFF | TGTGCCAGCAGTCAACAGGGGAGGAACACTGAAGCTTTCTTT
TRBJ1-5 | TRBV28 | . | . | CASSQGLGQPQHF | TGTGCCAGCAGTCAGGGGTTAGGTCAGCCCCAGCATTTT
TRBJ1-1 | TRBV7-3 | . | . | CASSLGQTLNTEAFF | TGTGCCAGCAGCTTAGGGCAGACCCTGAACACTGAAGCTTTCTTT
TRBJ2-3 | TRBV6-1 | . | . | CASSDWGQTDTQYF | TGTGCCAGCAGTGATTGGGGGCAAACAGATACGCAGTATTTT
TRBJ1-1 | TRBV7-2 | . | . | CASSPSVNTEAFF | TGTGCCAGCAGCCCTTCAGTGAACACTGAAGCTTTCTTT
TRBJ1-2 | TRBV4-2 | TRBD1 | . | CASRPSPLGQPETNYGYTF | TGTGCCAGCAGGCCTTCCCCGTTGGGACAGCCCGAGACAAACTATGGCTACACCTTC
TRBJ1-5 | TRBV7-9 | TRBD1 | . | CASSIQGNQPQHF | TGTGCCAGCAGCATACAGGGGAATCAGCCCCAGCATTTT
TRBJ1-6 | TRBV9 | TRBD1 | . | CASSVGGGTGNSPLHF | TGTGCCAGCAGCGTAGGCGGTGGGACAGGAAATTCACCCCTCCACTTT
TRBJ1-1 | TRBV29-1 | . | . | CSVVTSLNTEAFF | TGCAGCGTTGTCACATCTCTAAACACTGAAGCTTTCTTT
TRBJ1-1 | TRBV6-6 | TRBD1 | . | CASSRIGQGAFGTEAFF | TGTGCCAGCAGTCGCATCGGACAGGGGGCTTTCGGAACTGAAGCTTTCTTT
TRBJ2-1 | TRBV10-3 | . | . | CAISEVPASSYNEQFF | TGTGCCATCAGTGAGGTCCCCGCGAGCTCCTACAATGAGCAGTTCTTC
TRBJ2-5 | TRBV5-4 | TRBD2 | . | CASSDTSGGRETQYF | TGTGCCAGCAGCGATACTAGCGGGGGCCGGGAGACCCAGTACTTC
TRBJ2-7 | TRBV7-2 | TRBD2 | once | CASSLALAGRGEQYF | TGTGCCAGCAGCTTAGCCCTAGCGGGGCGGGGCGAGCAGTACTTC
TRBJ1-5 | TRBV27 | . | . | CASSLQGFNQPQHF | TGTGCCAGCAGTCTCCAGGGCTTCAATCAGCCCCAGCATTTT
TRBJ2-7 | TRBV6-2/TRBV6-3 | TRBD1 | . | CASSPGQEPYEQYF | TGTGCCAGCAGCCCGGGACAGGAGCCCTACGAGCAGTACTTC
TRBJ2-3 | TRBV2 | . | . | CASSARVTDTQYF | TGTGCCAGCAGTGCCAGGGTCACAGATACGCAGTATTTT
TRBJ1-1 | TRBV12-5 | . | . | CASGLVVTGEAFF | TGTGCTAGTGGTTTGGTTGTGACAGGAGAAGCTTTCTTT
TRBJ2-3 | TRBV11-1 | . | . | CASSLVWEDTQYF | TGTGCCAGCAGCTTAGTCTGGGAAGATACGCAGTATTTT
TRBJ1-1 | TRBV6-4 | . | few | CASSDVLGDQTEAFF | TGTGCCAGCAGTGACGTGTTAGGGGATCAGACTGAAGCTTTCTTT
TRBJ1-2 | TRBV6-2/TRBV6-3 | . | once | CASSYSTGVGYGYTF | TGTGCCAGCAGTTACTCTACGGGAGTGGGCTATGGCTACACCTTC
TRBJ1-3 | TRBV29-1 | . | . | CSANSGNTIYF | TGCAGCGCCAACTCTGGAAACACCATATATTTT
TRBJ2-5 | TRBV3-1/TRBV3-2 | . | . | CASRSSAETQYF | TGTGCCAGCCGATCTAGCGCGGAGACCCAGTACTTC
TRBJ2-1 | TRBV19 | . | . | CASSPPRRADGVNNEQFF | TGTGCCAGTAGTCCGCCCCGGAGGGCAGACGGGGTCAACAATGAGCAGTTCTTC
TRBJ2-3 | TRBV28 | . | . | CASSSPTPANERVDTQYF | TGTGCCAGCAGTTCTCCCACCCCGGCCAACGAGAGGGTAGATACGCAGTATTTT
TRBJ2-7 | TRBV29-1 | . | . | CSVVQIDEQYF | TGCAGCGTTGTTCAAATCGACGAGCAGTACTTC
TRBJ2-1 | TRBV6-2/TRBV6-3 | . | . | CASSVQRAYNEQFF | TGTGCCAGCAGTGTGCAGCGGGCGTACAATGAGCAGTTCTTC
TRBJ1-1 | TRBV7-2 | . | . | CASSLWAMNTEAFF | TGTGCCAGCAGCCTTTGGGCGATGAACACTGAAGCTTTCTTT
TRBJ2-7 | TRBV18 | TRBD1 | . | CASSPADRGPWYF | TGTGCCAGCTCACCTGCGGACAGGGGCCCTTGGTACTTC
TRBJ2-7 | TRBV9 | . | . | CASSVLQGPSYEQYF | TGTGCCAGCAGCGTCCTCCAGGGTCCTTCCTACGAGCAGTACTTC
TRBJ1-2 | TRBV6-1 | TRBD1 | . | CASSPGDRSNYGYTF | TGTGCCAGCAGTCCGGGGGACAGAAGTAACTATGGCTACACCTTC
TRBJ1-3 | TRBV3-1/TRBV3-2 | TRBD1 | . | CASSPYSRDRGSSGNTIYF | TGTGCCAGCAGCCCATACTCACGGGACAGGGGAAGCTCTGGAAACACCATATATTTT
TRBJ1-1 | TRBV24-1 | . | . | CATSDPTGEAFF | TGTGCCACCAGTGACCCGACAGGAGAAGCTTTCTTT